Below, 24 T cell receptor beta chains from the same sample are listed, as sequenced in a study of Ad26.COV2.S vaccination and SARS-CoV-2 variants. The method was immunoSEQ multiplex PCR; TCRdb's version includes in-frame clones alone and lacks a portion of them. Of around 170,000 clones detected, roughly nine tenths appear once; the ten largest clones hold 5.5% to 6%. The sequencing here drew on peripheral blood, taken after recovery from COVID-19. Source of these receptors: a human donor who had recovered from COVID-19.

The CDR3 region is CAWSGGGGYNEQFF. In nucleotides, the CDR3 is TGTGCCTGGAGTGGTGGTGGCGGTTACAATGAGCAGTTCTTC. The chain combines TRBV30 with TRBJ2-1; D is unresolved. Looked up from germline, CDR1 is GTSNPN and CDR2 is SVGIG (reference sequence). This CDR3 has 14 amino acids. V was shortened by 1 base and J by 4 bases, with 11 bases between the two germline ends.

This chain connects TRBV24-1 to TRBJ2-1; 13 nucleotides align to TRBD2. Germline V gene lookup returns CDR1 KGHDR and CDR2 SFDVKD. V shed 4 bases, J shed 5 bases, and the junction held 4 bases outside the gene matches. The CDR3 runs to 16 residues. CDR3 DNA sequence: TGTGCCACCAGTGAACGGGGACTAGCGGGGAACAATGAGCAGTTCTTC. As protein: CATSERGLAGNNEQFF.

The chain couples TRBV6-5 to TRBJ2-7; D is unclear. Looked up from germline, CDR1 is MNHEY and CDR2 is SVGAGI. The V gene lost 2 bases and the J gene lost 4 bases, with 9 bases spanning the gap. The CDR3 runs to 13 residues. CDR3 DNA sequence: TGTGCCAGCAGTTACAGAGAAAATTACGAGCAGTACTTC. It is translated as CASSYRENYEQYF.

The CDR3 reads CASSQSQGIEEKLFF. The CDR3, as DNA: TGTGCCAGCAGCCAATCCCAGGGGATTGAGGAAAAACTGTTTTTT. V is TRBV7-9 and J is TRBJ1-4; the D gene is possibly TRBD1 (6 bases). CDR1 and CDR2 (germline): SEHNR, FQNEAQ (reference sequence). The CDR3 contains 15 residues. Trimming stripped 5 bases from V and 8 bases from J, with 18 bases between.

CDR3 sequence (DNA): TGTGCCAGCAGGAAGGATTTTTCCTATGGCTACACCTTC. This sequence encodes CASRKDFSYGYTF. This chain links TRBV6-5 with TRBJ1-2; no clear D gene. The CDR3 totals 13 residues. Deletions cut 6 bases from V and 4 bases from J, with 12 bases between. Germline CDR1 MNHEY, CDR2 SVGAGI.

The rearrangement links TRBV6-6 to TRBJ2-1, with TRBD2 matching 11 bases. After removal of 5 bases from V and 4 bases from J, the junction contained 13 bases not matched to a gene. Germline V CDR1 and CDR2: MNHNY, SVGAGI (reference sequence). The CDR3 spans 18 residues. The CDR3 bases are TGTGCCAGCAGTCCTATTTTACTGACTAGCGGGGTTTACAATGAGCAGTTCTTC. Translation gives CASSPILLTSGVYNEQFF.

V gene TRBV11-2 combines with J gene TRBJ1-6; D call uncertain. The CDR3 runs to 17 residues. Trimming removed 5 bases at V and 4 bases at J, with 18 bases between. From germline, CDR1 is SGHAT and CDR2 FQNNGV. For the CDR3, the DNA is TGTGCCAGCAGCGGAAAATCGGGGAGAGAATATAATTCACCCCTCCACTTT. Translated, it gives CASSGKSGREYNSPLHF.

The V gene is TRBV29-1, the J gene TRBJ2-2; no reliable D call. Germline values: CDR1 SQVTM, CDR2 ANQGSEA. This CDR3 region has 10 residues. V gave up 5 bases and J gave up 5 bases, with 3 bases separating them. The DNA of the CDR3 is TGCAGCGTTCTAACCGGGGAGCTGTTTTTT. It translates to CSVLTGELFF.

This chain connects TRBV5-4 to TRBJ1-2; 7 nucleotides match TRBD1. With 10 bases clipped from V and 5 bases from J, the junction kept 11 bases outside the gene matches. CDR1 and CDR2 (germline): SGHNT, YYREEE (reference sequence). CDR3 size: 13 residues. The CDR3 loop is CAVRSGQTYGYTF. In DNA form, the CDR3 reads TGTGCCGTAAGGTCGGGACAGACGTATGGCTACACCTTC.

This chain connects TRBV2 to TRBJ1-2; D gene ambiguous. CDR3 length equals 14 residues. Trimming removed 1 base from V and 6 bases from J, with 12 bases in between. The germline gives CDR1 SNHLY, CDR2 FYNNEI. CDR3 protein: CASSEGRRLDGYTF. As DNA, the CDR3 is TGTGCCAGCAGTGAAGGTCGTCGTCTCGATGGCTACACCTTC.

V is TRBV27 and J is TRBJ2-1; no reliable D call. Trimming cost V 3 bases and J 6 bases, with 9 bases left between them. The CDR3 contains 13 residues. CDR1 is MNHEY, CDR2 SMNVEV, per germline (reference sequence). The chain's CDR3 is CASSFLRANEQFF. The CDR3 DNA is TGTGCCAGCAGTTTTCTCAGAGCCAATGAGCAGTTCTTC.

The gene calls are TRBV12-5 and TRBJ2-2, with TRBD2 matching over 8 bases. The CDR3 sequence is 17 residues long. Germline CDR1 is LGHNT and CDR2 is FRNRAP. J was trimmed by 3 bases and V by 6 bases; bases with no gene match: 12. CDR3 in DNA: TGTGCTAGTGGCCCCTCGAAGCGGGGGTCTTACACCGGGGAGCTGTTTTTT. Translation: CASGPSKRGSYTGELFF.

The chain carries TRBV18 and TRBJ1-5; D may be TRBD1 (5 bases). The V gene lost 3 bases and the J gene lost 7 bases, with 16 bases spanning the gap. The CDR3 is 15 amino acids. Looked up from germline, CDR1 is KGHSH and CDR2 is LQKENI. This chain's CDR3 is CASSPPGAGRQPQHF. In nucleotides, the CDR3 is TGTGCCAGCTCACCGCCCGGGGCCGGCAGGCAGCCCCAGCATTTT.

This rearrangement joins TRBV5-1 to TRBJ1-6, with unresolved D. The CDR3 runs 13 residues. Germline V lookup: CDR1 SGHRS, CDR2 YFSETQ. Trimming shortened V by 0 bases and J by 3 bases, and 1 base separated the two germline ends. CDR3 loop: CASSLDYNSPLHF. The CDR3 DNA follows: TGCGCCAGCAGCTTGGACTATAATTCACCCCTCCACTTT.

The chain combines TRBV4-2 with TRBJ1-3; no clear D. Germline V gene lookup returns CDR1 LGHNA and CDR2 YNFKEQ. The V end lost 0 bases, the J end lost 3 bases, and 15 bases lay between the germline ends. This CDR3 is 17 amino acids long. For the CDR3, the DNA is TGTGCCAGCAGCCAAGACGGGGAAACTGATTTTGGAAACACCATATATTTT. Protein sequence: CASSQDGETDFGNTIYF.

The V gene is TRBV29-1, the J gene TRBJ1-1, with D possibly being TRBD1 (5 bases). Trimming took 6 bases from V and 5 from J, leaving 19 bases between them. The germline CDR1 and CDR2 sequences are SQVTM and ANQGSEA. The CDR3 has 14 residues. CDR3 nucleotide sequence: TGCAGCGTCAGGTGGGACTCCCGAGAAACTGAAGCTTTCTTT. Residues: CSVRWDSRETEAFF.

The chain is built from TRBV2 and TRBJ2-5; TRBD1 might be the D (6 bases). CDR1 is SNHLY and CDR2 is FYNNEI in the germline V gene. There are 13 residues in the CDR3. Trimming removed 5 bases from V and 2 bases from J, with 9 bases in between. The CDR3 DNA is TGTGCCAGCAGTCCACAGGGACAAGAGACCCAGTACTTC. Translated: CASSPQGQETQYF. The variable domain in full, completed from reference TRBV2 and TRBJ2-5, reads EPEVTQTPSHQVTQMGQEVILRCVPISNHLYFYWYRQILGQKVEFLVSFYNNEISEKSEIFDDQFSVERPDGSNFTLKIRSTKLEDSAMYFCASSPQGQETQYFGPGTRLLVL.

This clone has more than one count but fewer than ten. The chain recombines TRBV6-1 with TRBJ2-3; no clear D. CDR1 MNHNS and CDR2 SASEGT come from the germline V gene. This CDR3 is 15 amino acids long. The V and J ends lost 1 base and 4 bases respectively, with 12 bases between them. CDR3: CASSEGAELADTQYF. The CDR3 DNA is TGTGCCAGCAGTGAAGGGGCAGAACTTGCAGATACGCAGTATTTT.

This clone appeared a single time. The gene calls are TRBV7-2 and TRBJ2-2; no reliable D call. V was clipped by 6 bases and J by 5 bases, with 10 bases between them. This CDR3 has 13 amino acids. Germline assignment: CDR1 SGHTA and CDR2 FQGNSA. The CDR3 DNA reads TGTGCCAGCAGTCCCACTGGAACCGGGGAGCTGTTTTTT. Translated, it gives CASSPTGTGELFF.

The CDR3 DNA reads as TGCGCCAGCAGTGAGGCGGGAGTAGTGGATACGCAGTATTTT. It encodes CASSEAGVVDTQYF. The rearrangement links TRBV10-1 to TRBJ2-3; TRBD2 agrees at 7 bases. This CDR3 has 14 residues. With V trimmed by 2 bases and J by 6 bases, 5 bases remained unmatched. Germline V gene sequence: CDR1 WNHNN, CDR2 SYGVQD (reference sequence).

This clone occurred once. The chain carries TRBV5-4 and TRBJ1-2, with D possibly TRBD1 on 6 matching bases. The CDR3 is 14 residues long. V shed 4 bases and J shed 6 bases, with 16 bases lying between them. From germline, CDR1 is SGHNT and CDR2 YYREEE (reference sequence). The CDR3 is CASSKEGRGDGYTF. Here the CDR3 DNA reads TGTGCCAGCAGCAAGGAGGGCAGGGGCGATGGCTACACCTTC.

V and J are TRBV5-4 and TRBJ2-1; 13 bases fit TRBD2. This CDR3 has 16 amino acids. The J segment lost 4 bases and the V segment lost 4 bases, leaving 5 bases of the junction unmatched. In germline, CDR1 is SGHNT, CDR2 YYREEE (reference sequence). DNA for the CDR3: TGTGCCAGCAGCCCTGCGGGACTAGCGGGATACAATGAGCAGTTCTTC. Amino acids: CASSPAGLAGYNEQFF.

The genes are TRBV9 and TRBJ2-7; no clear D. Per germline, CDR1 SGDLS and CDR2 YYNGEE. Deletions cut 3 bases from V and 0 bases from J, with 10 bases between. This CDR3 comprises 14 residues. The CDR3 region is CASSETRNSYEQYF. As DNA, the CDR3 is TGTGCCAGCAGCGAGACTCGAAACTCCTACGAGCAGTACTTC.

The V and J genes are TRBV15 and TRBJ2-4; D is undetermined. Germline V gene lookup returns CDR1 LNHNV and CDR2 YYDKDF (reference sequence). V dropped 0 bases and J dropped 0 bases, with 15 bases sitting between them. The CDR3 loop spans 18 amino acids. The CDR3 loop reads CATSRDRAHILAKNIQYF. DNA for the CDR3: TGTGCCACCAGCAGAGATCGGGCACACATCCTAGCCAAAAACATTCAGTACTTC. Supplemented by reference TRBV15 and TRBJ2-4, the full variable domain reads DAMVIQNPRYQVTQFGKPVTLSCSQTLNHNVMYWYQQKSSQAPKLLFHYYDKDFNNEADTPDNFQSRRPNTSFCFLDIRSPGLGDTAMYLCATSRDRAHILAKNIQYFGAGTRLSVL.